This passage covers 9 T cell receptor beta chains from one sample sequenced in a study of control samples from healthy donors and cancer patients (dated by TCRdb to 2019 to 2021). Receptors were amplified or captured by the immunoSEQ multiplex PCR assay. In its TCRdb copy, this immuneACCESS table keeps in-frame sequences only and misses some clones. Where compared with another copy, unresolved V genes explain less than half of these, and the others have no known cause. For this sample there are around 84,000 clones; 84% appear just once. The top ten clones comprise 11% of the sample. What was sequenced was PBMCs. All receptors derive from a man aged 55 to 70 with head and neck cancer.

V gene TRBV3-1 (or the pseudogene TRBV3-2) combines with J gene TRBJ1-2; the D gene is possibly TRBD1 (6 bases). Germline V gene sequence: CDR1 LGHDT, CDR2 YNNKEL (reference sequence). This CDR3 comprises 15 residues. With 0 bases removed from V and 7 bases from J, the gap between germline ends came to 15 bases. CDR3 DNA: TGTGCCAGCAGCCAAGATTTAGGGACATCCAGTGGCTACACCTTC. Protein product: CASSQDLGTSSGYTF.

This chain uses TRBV9 with TRBJ2-2, with TRBD2 matching over 9 bases. The V gene end was trimmed by 4 bases and the J gene end by 5 bases; junction bases not matched to a gene: 9. CDR3 length: 16 residues. CDR1 and CDR2 (germline): SGDLS, YYNGEE. CDR3 coding DNA: TGTGCCAGCAGCCCCCGCAGCGGGAGGTTGACCGGGGAGCTGTTTTTT. It specifies CASSPRSGRLTGELFF.

The genes are TRBV28 and TRBJ2-7; 8 bases fit TRBD1. With V trimmed by 6 bases and J by 0 bases, 7 bases remained unmatched. Per germline, CDR1 MDHEN and CDR2 SYDVKM. The length of the CDR3 is 15 residues. In DNA, the CDR3 is TGTGCCAGCAGCTCAGGGACAGGTAGCTCCTACGAGCAGTACTTC. Translation gives CASSSGTGSSYEQYF.

J is TRBJ1-2 and V is TRBV24-1; 7 positions match TRBD1. The CDR3 is made up of 14 amino acids. Germline loops: CDR1 KGHDR, CDR2 SFDVKD. V lost 1 base and J lost 6; bases outside the gene matches: 4. CDR3 DNA: TGTGCCACCAGTGATTTAAACAGGGGCCATGGCTACACCTTC. Amino acids: CATSDLNRGHGYTF.

V and J are TRBV6-5 and TRBJ1-2, with 7 bases matching TRBD1. Germline-derived CDR1 and CDR2 are MNHEY and SVGAGI. J lost 3 bases, V lost 6 bases, and 10 bases had no gene match. The CDR3 covers 15 residues. CDR3 DNA: TGTGCCAGCAGCCCAGACAGGGATCCCCACTATGGCTACACCTTC. Amino acid sequence: CASSPDRDPHYGYTF.

The chain carries TRBV4-1 and TRBJ2-1; maybe TRBD1 (8 bases). CDR3 length equals 16 residues. CDR1 is MGHRA, CDR2 YSYEKL, per germline. V dropped 1 base and J dropped 13 bases, with 23 bases sitting between them. The CDR3 DNA reads TGCGCCAGCAGCCAAGCGCACGCAGGGGGCCGGGACTATCAGTTCTTC. It is translated as CASSQAHAGGRDYQFF.

V usage is TRBV19 and J usage is TRBJ1-5, with 8 bases identical to TRBD1. CDR3 length: 14 amino acids. Looked up from germline, CDR1 is LNHDA and CDR2 is SQIVND (reference sequence). The ends lost 7 bases at V and 6 bases at J; junction bases unmatched: 8. The CDR3 region is CASTIGQGFQPQHF. Written as DNA, the CDR3 is TGTGCCAGTACAATAGGACAGGGCTTTCAGCCCCAGCATTTT. Full variable domain (remainder filled in from reference TRBV19 and TRBJ1-5): DGGITQSPKYLFRKEGQNVTLSCEQNLNHDAMYWYRQDPGQGLRLIYYSQIVNDFQKGDIAEGYSVSREKKESFPLTVTSAQKNPTAFYLCASTIGQGFQPQHFGDGTRLSIL.

V usage is TRBV6-6 and J usage is TRBJ2-3; D is ambiguous. From germline, CDR1 is MNHNY and CDR2 SVGAGI (reference sequence). This CDR3 has 14 amino acids. Trimming removed 2 bases from V and 1 base from J, with 7 bases in between. The CDR3 DNA reads as TGTGCCAGCAGTTACCTATTGCGCACAGATACGCAGTATTTT. It encodes CASSYLLRTDTQYF.

V is TRBV5-6 and J is TRBJ2-7, with 11 bases aligning to TRBD1. Germline lookup yields CDR1 SGHDT and CDR2 YYEEEE. CDR3 length equals 14 residues. Unmatched junction bases numbered 9, after V lost 7 bases and J lost 6 bases. CDR3: CASQPGQGAVEQYF. The DNA of the CDR3 is TGTGCCAGCCAACCTGGACAGGGGGCGGTCGAGCAGTACTTC.